Listed here are 25 T cell receptor beta chains from one sample, sequenced in a study of T cells in Graves' hyperthyroidism and ophthalmopathy. There were TCR beta CDR3 regions amplified from RNA transcripts. RT-PCR in the first round (using the HTBI primer set) targeted the TCR CDR3. TCRdb recomputed calls from the multiplex PCR reads with MiXCR, one row per CDR3 protein. The table has approximately 560,000 distinct CDR3 sequences, approximately 15% seen once. Sequences were obtained from blood. These receptors all come from a woman in her twenties or thirties with Graves' hyperthyroidism.

The chain combines TRBV5-1 with TRBJ2-1; either TRBD1 or TRBD2 may supply D (5 bases each). The V end was cut by 4 bases, the J end by 10 bases, with 21 bases between. Germline-derived CDR1 and CDR2 are SGHRS and YFSETQ. The CDR3 contains 15 residues. CDR3 loop: CASSVRDPTDGEQFF. CDR3 bases: TGCGCCAGCAGCGTCCGGGACCCGACGGACGGGGAGCAGTTCTTC.

V is TRBV14 and J is TRBJ1-2, with 8 bases matching TRBD1. Germline CDR1 reads SGHDN; CDR2 reads FVKESK. V gave up 4 bases and J gave up 7 bases; unmatched junction bases: 8. This CDR3 contains 14 residues. The CDR3 DNA reads TGTGCCAGCAGCCCGACAGGGGTGAGCGGTGGCTACACCTTC. Its protein is CASSPTGVSGGYTF.

This clonotype was seen repeatedly, ten times or more. The V and J genes are TRBV11-2 and TRBJ2-1; 12 nucleotides agree with TRBD2. The trim removed 5 bases at V and 4 bases at J, leaving 9 bases unmatched. The CDR3 loop spans 17 amino acids. Germline CDR1 SGHAT, CDR2 FQNNGV. CDR3 in amino acids: CASSPDWGLAGYNEQFF. As DNA, the CDR3 is TGTGCCAGCAGCCCTGATTGGGGACTAGCGGGTTACAATGAGCAGTTCTTC.

This clonotype was observed a handful of times. This chain connects TRBV6-2 or TRBV6-3 to TRBJ2-1; tentatively, D is TRBD1 (5 bases). Trimming removed 2 bases from V and 3 bases from J, with 23 bases in between. The CDR3 runs to 19 residues. The germline V gene encodes CDR1 MNHEY and CDR2 SVGEGT. CDR3 loop: CASSYRPLTDTVFYNEQFF. CDR3 nucleotides: TGTGCCAGCAGTTACCGACCCTTGACAGACACCGTTTTCTACAATGAGCAGTTCTTC.

This clonotype was picked up many times. The chain uses TRBV6-1 and TRBJ1-5; a possible D gene is TRBD1 (5 bases). The CDR3 loop spans 14 amino acids. Germline V gene sequence: CDR1 MNHNS, CDR2 SASEGT. The V end was cut by 5 bases, the J end by 2 bases, with 10 bases between. The CDR3 loop is CASSPLQGNQPQHF. For the CDR3, the DNA is TGTGCCAGCAGTCCTCTACAGGGCAATCAGCCCCAGCATTTT.

This clonotype was seen ten or more times. V is TRBV6-1 and J is TRBJ2-7; TRBD2 aligns across 9 bases. The CDR3 totals 15 residues. The ends lost 4 bases at V and 3 bases at J; junction bases unmatched: 7. Germline lookup yields CDR1 MNHNS and CDR2 SASEGT. The CDR3 loop reads CASSGVAGVGYEQYF. The DNA for the CDR3 is TGTGCCAGCAGTGGGGTAGCGGGAGTAGGCTACGAGCAGTACTTC.

This clonotype was counted many times. The gene calls are TRBV18 and TRBJ1-1; no definite D call. The CDR3 spans 14 residues. Trimming removed 3 bases at V and 8 bases at J, with 16 bases between. Germline loops: CDR1 KGHSH, CDR2 LQKENI. This chain's CDR3 is CASSPGSDKAEAFF. The CDR3 region has the DNA TGTGCCAGCTCACCTGGGTCCGACAAAGCCGAAGCTTTCTTT.

The V and J genes are TRBV28 and TRBJ2-5, with D possibly being TRBD1 (6 bases). The germline V and J ends were trimmed by 6 bases and 3 bases, with 11 bases remaining between them. Germline V lookup: CDR1 MDHEN, CDR2 SYDVKM. The CDR3 has 13 amino acids. DNA of the CDR3: TGTGCCAGCAGGGACAGAAACGAAGAGACCCAGTACTTC. Its protein product is CASRDRNEETQYF.

This clonotype was observed at least ten times. The chain combines TRBV12-3 or TRBV12-4 with TRBJ1-1; D unresolved. This CDR3 contains 12 residues. V was trimmed by 2 bases and J by 7 bases, leaving 8 bases between them. CDR3 sequence: CASSLFKSEAFF. The CDR3 DNA is TGTGCCAGCAGTTTATTCAAGAGTGAAGCTTTCTTT.

V is TRBV14 and J is TRBJ2-3; TRBD1 is a possible D gene (6 bases). V gave up 2 bases and J gave up 4 bases, with 28 bases separating them. The CDR3 spans 20 residues. Germline V gene sequence: CDR1 SGHDN, CDR2 FVKESK. The CDR3: CASSQKDSRVSTIRSDTQYF. In nucleotides, the CDR3 is TGTGCCAGCAGCCAAAAGGACAGTCGCGTCTCGACAATCCGCTCAGATACGCAGTATTTT.

This clonotype came up many times. This chain joins TRBV30 and TRBJ2-1; 8 bases agree with TRBD1. This CDR3 region has 11 residues. After removal of 8 bases from V and 6 bases from J, the junction contained 3 bases not matched to a gene. The germline CDR1 and CDR2 sequences are GTSNPN and SVGIG (reference sequence). The CDR3 here is CAHGTGNEQFF. CDR3 DNA: TGTGCCCACGGGACAGGCAATGAGCAGTTCTTC.

The chain joins TRBV5-4 to TRBJ1-2; D unclear. CDR3 length: 17 residues. Trimming removed 2 bases at V and 2 bases at J, with 19 bases between. Germline V gene sequence: CDR1 SGHNT, CDR2 YYREEE (reference sequence). The CDR3 sequence: CASSFPPNREKNYGYTF. As DNA, the CDR3 is TGTGCCAGCAGCTTCCCACCTAATCGGGAAAAAAACTATGGCTACACCTTC. Full variable domain (missing parts from reference TRBV5-4 and TRBJ1-2): ETGVTQSPTHLIKTRGQQVTLRCSSQSGHNTVSWYQQALGQGPQFIFQYYREEENGRGNFPPRFSGLQFPNYSSELNVNALELDDSALYLCASSFPPNREKNYGYTFGSGTRLTVV.

This clonotype occurred many times. The rearrangement uses TRBV3-1 and TRBJ1-4; unclear D gene. Germline CDR1 LGHDT, CDR2 YNNKEL (reference sequence). V lost 0 bases and J lost 8, with 13 bases in between. The CDR3 is made up of 15 amino acids. CDR3 in DNA: TGTGCCAGCAGCCAAGATTGGGAGTCAGGAGAAAAACTGTTTTTT. Translating gives CASSQDWESGEKLFF.

This clonotype was counted ten times or more. The chain couples TRBV7-9 to TRBJ2-5; either TRBD1 or TRBD2 may fit D (5 bases each). Trimming pared 3 bases from V and 5 bases from J, leaving 16 bases between. Germline-derived CDR1 and CDR2 are SEHNR and FQNEAQ (reference sequence). CDR3 length: 15 residues. The CDR3 is CASSFIRGAGETQYF. The CDR3 DNA follows: TGTGCCAGCAGCTTTATTCGAGGGGCAGGGGAGACCCAGTACTTC. The full variable domain, its missing parts supplied by reference TRBV7-9 and TRBJ2-5, is DTGVSQNPRHKITKRGQNVTFRCDPISEHNRLYWYRQTLGQGPEFLTYFQNEAQLEKSRLLSDRFSAERPKGSFSTLEIQRTEQGDSAMYLCASSFIRGAGETQYFGPGTRLLVL.

This clonotype was recorded once. The chain employs TRBV3-1 and TRBJ1-5; D possibly corresponds to TRBD1 (6 bases). Germline assignment: CDR1 LGHDT and CDR2 YNNKEL (reference sequence). The CDR3 consists of 13 residues. Trimming left V 2 bases short and J 9 bases short, with 11 bases between. CDR3: CASSQNRVRPQHF. In DNA form, the CDR3 reads TGTGCCAGCAGCCAAAACAGGGTAAGGCCCCAGCATTTT.

CDR3 loop: CSARGLAGSSTDTQYF. In DNA form, the CDR3 reads TGCAGTGCTAGGGGACTAGCGGGGTCTAGCACAGATACGCAGTATTTT. The genes are TRBV20-1 and TRBJ2-3; TRBD2 agrees at 13 bases. CDR3 length: 16 residues. V lost 3 bases and J lost 0; bases outside the gene matches: 3. Germline lookup yields CDR1 DFQATT and CDR2 SNEGSKA (reference sequence).

With regard to this clonotype: The junction shows a germline mismatch at one end, possibly a read error. V and J are TRBV3-1 and TRBJ1-2; 9 bases line up with TRBD1. Germline V gives CDR1 LGHDT, CDR2 YNNKEL (reference sequence). This CDR3 has 13 residues. The CDR3 DNA reads TGTGTCAGCAGTCGCACAGGGGGCTCTGGCTACACCTTC. This codes for CVSSRTGGSGYTF.

This clonotype was found many times. The chain couples TRBV28 to TRBJ2-7, with 8 bases aligning to TRBD1. The CDR3 extends over 19 amino acids. Germline CDR1 reads MDHEN; CDR2 reads SYDVKM. V lost 1 base and J lost 0; bases outside the gene matches: 14. The CDR3 nucleotides are TGTGCCAGCAGTTTATATCTTTCGTTGGGGGACAGGCCCTCCTACGAGCAGTACTTC. Translation gives CASSLYLSLGDRPSYEQYF. Full variable domain (missing parts from reference TRBV28 and TRBJ2-7): DVKVTQSSRYLVKRTGEKVFLECVQDMDHENMFWYRQDPGLGLRLIYFSYDVKMKEKGDIPEGYSVSREKKERFSLILESASTNQTSMYLCASSLYLSLGDRPSYEQYFGPGTRLTVT.

The table lists this clonotype with a few counts. V gene TRBV10-3 combines with J gene TRBJ2-5; either TRBD1 or TRBD2 may supply D (5 bases each). CDR3 length: 15 residues. The V gene lost 6 bases and the J gene lost 3 bases, with 17 bases spanning the gap. The germline CDR1 and CDR2 sequences are ENHRY and SYGVKD. The CDR3 DNA follows: TGTGCCATCAGACCAGCCCCGGGGCAAAAAGAGACCCAGTACTTC. Translation gives CAIRPAPGQKETQYF.

This clonotype was observed a handful of times. The chain is built from TRBV19 and TRBJ2-1, with D unclear. Between the trimmed V and J ends, which lost 7 bases and 5 bases, there was a span of 6 bases. Germline V gene lookup returns CDR1 LNHDA and CDR2 SQIVND (reference sequence). CDR3 length equals 11 residues. DNA of the CDR3: TGTGCCAGTAATAAAGACAATGAGCAGTTCTTC. Protein: CASNKDNEQFF.

V usage is TRBV4-3 and J usage is TRBJ1-1; D unclear. V gave up 4 bases and J gave up 1 base, with 13 bases separating them. From germline, CDR1 is LGHNA and CDR2 YSLEER. The CDR3 contains 15 residues. CDR3 residues: CASSREFGRNTEAFF. The DNA of the CDR3 is TGCGCCAGCAGCCGAGAGTTCGGCAGGAACACTGAAGCTTTCTTT.

This clonotype was observed many times. V usage is TRBV18 and J usage is TRBJ2-1; D ambiguous. Trimming removed 3 bases at V and 9 bases at J, with 6 bases between. The CDR3 length is 11 residues. CDR1 KGHSH and CDR2 LQKENI come from the germline V gene. CDR3 bases: TGTGCCAGCTCACCTAGCTCTGAGCAGTTCTTC. This translates into CASSPSSEQFF.

This clonotype was recorded only once. V is TRBV6-1 and J is TRBJ2-7; 15 bases are a match to TRBD2. Trimming removed 11 bases from V and 2 bases from J; junction bases left unmatched: 22. The CDR3 has 20 amino acids. Germline V gene lookup returns CDR1 MNHNS and CDR2 SASEGT. The CDR3 sequence: CACPRDSPGLAGGGTYEQYF. CDR3 coding DNA: TGTGCCTGTCCAAGGGACAGCCCGGGACTAGCGGGAGGAGGGACCTACGAGCAGTACTTC.

As to this clonotype: Given a far larger clone just one base away, this is likely a sequencing read error. The rearrangement joins TRBV7-2 to TRBJ1-2; D gene uncertain. CDR3 length: 11 amino acids. Germline V gene lookup returns CDR1 SGHTA and CDR2 FQGNSA. Here the CDR3 DNA reads TGTGTCAGCAGCTTATATTATGGCTACACCTTC. Its protein product is CVSSLYYGYTF.

Points on this clonotype: Mismatch with germline at one junction end may stem from a read error. This rearrangement joins TRBV7-2 to TRBJ2-5; D remains unclear. CDR1 is SGHTA and CDR2 is FQGNSA in the germline V gene. The CDR3 has 14 amino acids. CDR3 loop: CASSLGVTQETQYF. The CDR3 DNA sequence: TGCGCCAGCAGCTTGGGCGTGACCCAAGAGACCCAGTACTTC.